The clone carrying this TCR beta chain occurred a few times. Per the original data handling: Estimated nucleated cell counts came from reference gene primer amplification. Method: immunoSEQ multiplex PCR; TCRdb's copy keeps in-frame clones and lacks some. That table is the source of V, J and clone size, and D and trimming were worked out from the DNA. The sample lists 150,000 to 200,000 clones; 80% to 85% were seen once. This sample was taken from a study of blood T cell repertoires in COVID-19. Study-level background: Sites across the United States, Italy and Spain contributed samples from acute and convalescent COVID-19. PBMCs, B-cell-depleted T cells, or T cells provided the cDNA or gDNA that made up the material.

From germline, CDR1 is MNHEY and CDR2 SMNVEV (reference sequence). This CDR3 is built from 12 residues. Trimming cost V 6 bases and J 5 bases; bases outside gene matches: 2. This TCR was recovered from a middle-aged woman with acute or convalescent COVID-19. This chain connects TRBV27 to TRBJ1-2; 8 bases are shared with TRBD1. The sequencing sample was made of peripheral blood. CDR3 loop: CASRGTGYGYTF. The CDR3 bases are TGTGCCAGCAGAGGGACAGGTTATGGCTACACCTTC.